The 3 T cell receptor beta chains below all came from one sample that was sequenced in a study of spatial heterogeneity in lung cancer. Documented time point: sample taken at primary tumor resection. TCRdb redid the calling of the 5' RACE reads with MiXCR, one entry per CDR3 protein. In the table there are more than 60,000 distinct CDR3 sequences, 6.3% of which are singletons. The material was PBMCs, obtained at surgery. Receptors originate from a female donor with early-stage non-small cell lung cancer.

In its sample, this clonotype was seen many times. The CDR3 reads CASSLPGTGEEKLFF. The CDR3 bases are TGTGCCAGCAGTTTACCCGGGACAGGGGAAGAAAAACTGTTTTTT. This chain connects TRBV28 to TRBJ1-4; TRBD1 aligns across 10 bases. Germline lookup yields CDR1 MDHEN and CDR2 SYDVKM. The CDR3 is made up of 15 amino acids. V lost 2 bases to trimming and J lost 8 bases; unmatched junction nucleotides: 5.

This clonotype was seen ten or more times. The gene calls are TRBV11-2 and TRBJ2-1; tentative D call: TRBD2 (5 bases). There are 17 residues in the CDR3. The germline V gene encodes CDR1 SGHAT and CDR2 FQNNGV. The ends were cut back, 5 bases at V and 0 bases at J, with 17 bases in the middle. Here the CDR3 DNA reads TGTGCCAGCAGCCCTGGAAGCGGCCTTAGCTCCTACAATGAGCAGTTCTTC. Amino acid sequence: CASSPGSGLSSYNEQFF.

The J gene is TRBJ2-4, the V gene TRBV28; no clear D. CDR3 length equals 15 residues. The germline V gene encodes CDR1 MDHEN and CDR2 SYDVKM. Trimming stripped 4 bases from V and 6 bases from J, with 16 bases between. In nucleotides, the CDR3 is TGTGCCAGCAGTTCGAACCTTGTCCTGGGAAACATTCAGTACTTC. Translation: CASSSNLVLGNIQYF.